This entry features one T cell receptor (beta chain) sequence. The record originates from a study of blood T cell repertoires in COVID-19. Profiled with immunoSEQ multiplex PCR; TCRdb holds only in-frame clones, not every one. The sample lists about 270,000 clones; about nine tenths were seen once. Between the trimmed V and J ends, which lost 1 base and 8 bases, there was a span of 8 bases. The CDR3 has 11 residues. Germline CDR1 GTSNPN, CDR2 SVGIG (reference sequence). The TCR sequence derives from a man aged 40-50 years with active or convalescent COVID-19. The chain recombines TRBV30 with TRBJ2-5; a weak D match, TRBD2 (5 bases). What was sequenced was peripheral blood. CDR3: CAWSAAVTQYF. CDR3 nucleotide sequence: TGTGCCTGGAGTGCAGCGGTAACCCAGTACTTC.